Listed here are 22 T cell receptor beta chains from one sample, sequenced in a study of blood T cell repertoires in COVID-19. Using immunoSEQ multiplex PCR, the repertoire was profiled, and TCRdb retains in-frame clones only, with some absent. Counted here are around 300,000 clones, around 90% occurring once; the ten biggest clones make up around 5%. The sequencing sample was made of PBMCs or T cells enriched from blood (not recorded which). All receptors come from a man aged 25-45 years who had recovered from COVID-19.

V is TRBV13 and J is TRBJ1-5; no firm D call. Germline V gene data show CDR1 as PRHDT and CDR2 as FYEKMQ (reference sequence). Trimming left V 5 bases short and J 4 bases short, with 12 bases between. This CDR3 spans 14 amino acids. CDR3: CASSVTPRNQPQHF. DNA for the CDR3: TGTGCCAGCAGCGTGACACCTCGAAATCAGCCCCAGCATTTT.

J is TRBJ1-2 and V is TRBV4-2; the D gene is possibly TRBD1 (6 bases). The germline V and J ends were trimmed by 1 base and 4 bases, with 10 bases remaining between them. The CDR3 has 14 amino acids. CDR1 LGHNA and CDR2 YNFKEQ come from the germline V gene. CDR3 bases: TGTGCCAGCAGCCAAGCAGGGGTTGGCTATGGCTACACCTTC. Protein sequence: CASSQAGVGYGYTF.

The V gene is TRBV4-2, the J gene TRBJ1-1; a possible D gene is TRBD1 (6 bases). The germline CDR1 and CDR2 sequences are LGHNA and YNFKEQ. Deletions cut 1 base from V and 9 bases from J, with 15 bases between. The CDR3 is 14 residues long. The CDR3 is CASSQGTDYLKAFF. As DNA, the CDR3 is TGTGCCAGCAGCCAAGGGACAGACTACCTTAAAGCTTTCTTT.

This clone came up a few times. The rearrangement links TRBV3-1 (or the pseudogene TRBV3-2) to TRBJ2-3; tentatively, D is TRBD2 (5 bases). Germline V gives CDR1 LGHDT, CDR2 YNNKEL (reference sequence). Between the trimmed V and J ends, which lost 6 bases and 2 bases, there was a span of 9 bases. There are 13 residues in the CDR3. Here the CDR3 DNA reads TGTGCCAGCAGTGAGGGAAACACAGATACGCAGTATTTT. Amino acid sequence: CASSEGNTDTQYF.

The chain has TRBV10-3 and TRBJ1-6; no clear D. The CDR3 is 15 residues long. V lost 4 bases, J lost 0 bases, and 7 bases lay in between. Germline V lookup: CDR1 ENHRY, CDR2 SYGVKD. The CDR3 region is CAISGSGSYNSPLHF. DNA for the CDR3: TGTGCCATCAGTGGATCCGGCTCCTATAATTCACCCCTCCACTTT.

The chain has TRBV7-8 and TRBJ1-1; no definite D call. Per germline, CDR1 SGHVS and CDR2 FQNEAQ. This CDR3 has 16 residues. V shed 1 base and J shed 5 bases, with 17 bases lying between them. The CDR3 coding sequence is TGTGCCAGCAGCTTAGATAGTTACCCCCCCGTGACTGAAGCTTTCTTT. Its protein is CASSLDSYPPVTEAFF. Full variable domain (remainder filled in from reference TRBV7-8 and TRBJ1-1): GAGVSQSPRYKVAKRGQDVALRCDPISGHVSLFWYQQALGQGPEFLTYFQNEAQLDKSGLPSDRFFAERPEGSVSTLKIQRTQQEDSAVYLCASSLDSYPPVTEAFFGQGTRLTVV.

J is TRBJ1-1 and V is TRBV5-4; 7 bases are a match to TRBD1. The CDR3 has 14 amino acids. V lost 5 bases to trimming and J lost 2 bases; unmatched junction nucleotides: 6. Germline V gene data show CDR1 as SGHNT and CDR2 as YYREEE (reference sequence). The DNA of the CDR3 is TGTGCCAGCAGAAAGGACAGGACCAACACTGAAGCTTTCTTT. It encodes CASRKDRTNTEAFF.

This clone was observed a handful of times. This chain joins TRBV12-5 and TRBJ2-3; the D gene is possibly TRBD2 (6 bases). V was trimmed by 0 bases and J by 5 bases, leaving 6 bases between them. Per the germline V gene, CDR1 is LGHNT and CDR2 is FRNRAP. The CDR3 covers 13 residues. The CDR3 reads CASGLVSGDTQYF. CDR3 DNA: TGTGCTAGTGGTTTGGTTAGCGGAGATACGCAGTATTTT.

The chain combines TRBV5-1 with TRBJ1-5; D is unresolved. Germline V gives CDR1 SGHRS, CDR2 YFSETQ. Trimming took off 5 bases at V and 4 bases at J, with 16 bases between the two ends. This CDR3 region has 15 residues. The CDR3 DNA follows: TGCGCCAGCAGGGAGTGGATAGGTGAAAATCAGCCCCAGCATTTT. This encodes CASREWIGENQPQHF.

This clone was observed a few times. The genes are TRBV5-4 and TRBJ2-2, with 11 positions matching TRBD2. The V and J ends lost 4 bases and 2 bases, in that order; junction bases with no gene match: 7. The CDR3 runs to 17 residues. The germline gives CDR1 SGHNT, CDR2 YYREEE (reference sequence). For the CDR3, the DNA is TGTGCCAGCAGCCCCGGGACTAGCGGTTATAACACCGGGGAGCTGTTTTTT. Translation gives CASSPGTSGYNTGELFF.

The CDR3 spells CASSETVVVYNSPLHF. CDR3 coding DNA: TGTGCCAGCAGTGAGACAGTCGTAGTTTATAATTCACCCCTCCACTTT. This chain links TRBV28 with TRBJ1-6; tentatively, D is TRBD1 (5 bases). The CDR3 runs to 16 residues. Trimming left V 5 bases short and J 4 bases short, with 15 bases between. From germline, CDR1 is MDHEN and CDR2 SYDVKM.

This sequence joins TRBV2 and TRBJ2-7, with 11 bases fitting TRBD1. J lost 2 bases, V lost 3 bases, and 9 bases had no gene match. The V gene's germline CDR1 is SNHLY and CDR2 FYNNEI. The CDR3 length is 17 residues. The CDR3 loop reads CASSEGQGGRGTYEQYF. For the CDR3, the DNA is TGTGCCAGCAGTGAGGGACAGGGGGGAAGGGGAACCTACGAGCAGTACTTC.

CDR3 residues: CASSLGTGYDENTEAFF. In DNA, the CDR3 is TGTGCCAGCAGTTTAGGGACAGGGTACGACGAGAACACTGAAGCTTTCTTT. The V call is TRBV28, the J call TRBJ1-1, with TRBD1 matching 9 bases. The CDR3 totals 17 residues. Germline V CDR1 and CDR2: MDHEN, SYDVKM. V lost 2 bases to trimming and J lost 1 base; unmatched junction nucleotides: 8.

This clone showed up just a few times. The chain is built from TRBV28 and TRBJ1-2, with D possibly matching TRBD1 (5 bases). Trimming took off 9 bases at V and 6 bases at J, with 14 bases between the two ends. Looked up from germline, CDR1 is MDHEN and CDR2 is SYDVKM. The length of the CDR3 is 12 residues. The CDR3 DNA reads TGTGCCAGTTATGCGGCGGGGGATGGCTACACCTTC. It specifies CASYAAGDGYTF.

This clone showed up just once. The chain carries TRBV7-2 and TRBJ1-5, with TRBD1 matching 7 bases. This CDR3 region has 13 residues. With 6 bases clipped from V and 9 bases from J, the junction kept 8 bases outside the gene matches. CDR1 is SGHTA, CDR2 FQGNSA, per germline. CDR3 sequence reads: CASSSRQGSPQHF. CDR3 sequence (DNA): TGTGCCAGCAGTTCGAGACAGGGATCGCCCCAGCATTTT.

This clone was observed a single time. DNA of the CDR3: TGTGCCAGCAGCTCTAGCGGGGTAAAGACCCAGTACTTC. Translation gives CASSSSGVKTQYF. The chain employs TRBV7-3 and TRBJ2-5; 9 bases agree with TRBD2. CDR3 length equals 13 residues. Germline V gene lookup returns CDR1 SGHTA and CDR2 FQGTGA. The trim removed 4 bases at V and 6 bases at J, leaving 3 bases unmatched.

This clone is a singleton in its sample. The chain uses TRBV18 and TRBJ2-5; no reliable D call. Germline V gene data show CDR1 as KGHSH and CDR2 as LQKENI. The V gene lost 0 bases and the J gene lost 4 bases, with 9 bases spanning the gap. The CDR3 contains 14 residues. CDR3 protein: CASSPPGVRETQYF. The DNA of the CDR3 is TGTGCCAGCTCACCACCGGGCGTTCGAGAGACCCAGTACTTC.

The V and J genes are TRBV7-8 and TRBJ1-1; 9 bases agree with TRBD1. Germline V lookup: CDR1 SGHVS, CDR2 FQNEAQ. With 5 bases clipped from V and 10 bases from J, the junction kept 8 bases outside the gene matches. The CDR3 has 13 amino acids. As DNA, the CDR3 is TGTGCCAGCAGCCTTAGCGGGACAGGGATAGCTTTCTTT. Translation: CASSLSGTGIAFF. Based on the CDR3 plus reference TRBV7-8 and TRBJ1-1, the full variable domain is GAGVSQSPRYKVAKRGQDVALRCDPISGHVSLFWYQQALGQGPEFLTYFQNEAQLDKSGLPSDRFFAERPEGSVSTLKIQRTQQEDSAVYLCASSLSGTGIAFFGQGTRLTVV.

The V call is TRBV28, the J call TRBJ2-1; tentatively, D is TRBD1 (8 bases). V lost 6 bases to trimming and J lost 0 bases, with 15 bases between them. Germline V gene sequence: CDR1 MDHEN, CDR2 SYDVKM. The CDR3 spans 16 residues. In nucleotides, the CDR3 is TGTGCCAGCAGAACCTACAGGGGGGGCTCCTACAATGAGCAGTTCTTC. Encoded protein: CASRTYRGGSYNEQFF.

The chain employs TRBV7-6 and TRBJ1-6; 9 bases fit TRBD1. Germline CDR1 SGHVS, CDR2 FNYEAQ. This CDR3 spans 16 amino acids. J lost 9 bases, V lost 1 base, and 7 bases had no gene match. The CDR3 DNA follows: TGTGCCAGCAGCTTAGAGTCCGGACAGGGGTTTTCACCCCTCCACTTT. Translating gives CASSLESGQGFSPLHF.

The chain recombines TRBV7-9 with TRBJ2-5; 15 positions match TRBD2. This CDR3 is built from 16 residues. The ends lost 5 bases at V and 5 bases at J; junction bases unmatched: 6. From germline, CDR1 is SEHNR and CDR2 FQNEAQ (reference sequence). The CDR3: CASSTGLAGGHETQYF. The CDR3 DNA follows: TGTGCCAGCAGCACCGGACTAGCGGGGGGGCATGAGACCCAGTACTTC.

The chain recombines TRBV10-2 with TRBJ1-6; D not certain. This CDR3 has 15 residues. The germline CDR1 and CDR2 sequences are WSHSY and SAAADI. Trimming took 8 bases from V and 4 from J, leaving 15 bases between them. CDR3 in DNA: TGCGCCAGCGGGCGAGGAGGCGATTATAATTCACCCCTCCACTTT. Encoded protein: CASGRGGDYNSPLHF.